The present T cell receptor beta chain was sequenced within a study of blood T cell repertoires in COVID-19. The table lists this clone with a count of one. The repertoire was sequenced with immunoSEQ multiplex PCR; TCRdb's copy has only in-frame clones and lacks some. The sample contains roughly 52,000 clones, about 83% of which appear only once. The clonotype was recovered from a man aged 50 or older with acute or convalescent COVID-19. Sequencing used peripheral blood.

The CDR3 bases are TGTGCTAGTGGTTTAGGACAGGGCTATGGCTACACCTTC. Protein product: CASGLGQGYGYTF. The chain carries TRBV12-5 and TRBJ1-2; 8 nucleotides align to TRBD1. The length of the CDR3 is 13 residues. V dropped 3 bases and J dropped 4; count of bases not matched to a gene: 1. Germline V CDR1 and CDR2: LGHNT, FRNRAP.